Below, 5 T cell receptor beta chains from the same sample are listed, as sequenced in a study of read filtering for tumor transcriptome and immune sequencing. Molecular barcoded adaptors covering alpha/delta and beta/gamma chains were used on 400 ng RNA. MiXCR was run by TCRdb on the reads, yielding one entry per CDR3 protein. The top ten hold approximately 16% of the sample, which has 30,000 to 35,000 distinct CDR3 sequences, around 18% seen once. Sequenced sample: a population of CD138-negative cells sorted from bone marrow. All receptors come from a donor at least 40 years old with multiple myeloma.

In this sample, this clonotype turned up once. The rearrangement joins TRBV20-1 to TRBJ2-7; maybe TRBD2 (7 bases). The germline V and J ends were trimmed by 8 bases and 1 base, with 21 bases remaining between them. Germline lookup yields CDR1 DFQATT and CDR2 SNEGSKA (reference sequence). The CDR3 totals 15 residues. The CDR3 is CSINPRGTSSYEQYF. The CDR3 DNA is TGCAGTATCAACCCGCGGGGGACATCGTCCTACGAGCAGTACTTC.

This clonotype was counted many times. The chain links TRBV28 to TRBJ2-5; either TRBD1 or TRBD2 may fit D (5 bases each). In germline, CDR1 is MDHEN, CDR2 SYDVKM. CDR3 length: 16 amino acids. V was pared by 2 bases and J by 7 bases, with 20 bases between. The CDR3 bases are TGTGCCAGCAGTTTACCCGGGACGGGTCCAAGCGGGACCCAGTACTTC. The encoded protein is CASSLPGTGPSGTQYF.

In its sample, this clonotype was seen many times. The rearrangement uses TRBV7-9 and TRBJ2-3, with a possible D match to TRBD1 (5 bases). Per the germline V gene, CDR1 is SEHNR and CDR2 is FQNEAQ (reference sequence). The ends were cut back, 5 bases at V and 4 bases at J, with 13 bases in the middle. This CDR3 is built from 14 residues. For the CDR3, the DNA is TGTGCCAGCAGCCCGTCACCAGGGTCAGATACGCAGTATTTT. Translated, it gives CASSPSPGSDTQYF.

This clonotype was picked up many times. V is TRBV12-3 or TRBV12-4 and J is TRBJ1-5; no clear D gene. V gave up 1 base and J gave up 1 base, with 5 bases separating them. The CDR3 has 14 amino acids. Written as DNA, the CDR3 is TGTGCCAGCAGTTTAGGGATGAGCAATCAGCCCCAGCATTTT. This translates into CASSLGMSNQPQHF.

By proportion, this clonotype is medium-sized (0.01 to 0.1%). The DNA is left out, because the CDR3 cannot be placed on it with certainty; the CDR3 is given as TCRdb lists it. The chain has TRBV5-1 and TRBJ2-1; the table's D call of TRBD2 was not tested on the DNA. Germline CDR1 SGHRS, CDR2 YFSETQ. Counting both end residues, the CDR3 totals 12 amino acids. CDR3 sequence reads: CASSLVGSGIFF.